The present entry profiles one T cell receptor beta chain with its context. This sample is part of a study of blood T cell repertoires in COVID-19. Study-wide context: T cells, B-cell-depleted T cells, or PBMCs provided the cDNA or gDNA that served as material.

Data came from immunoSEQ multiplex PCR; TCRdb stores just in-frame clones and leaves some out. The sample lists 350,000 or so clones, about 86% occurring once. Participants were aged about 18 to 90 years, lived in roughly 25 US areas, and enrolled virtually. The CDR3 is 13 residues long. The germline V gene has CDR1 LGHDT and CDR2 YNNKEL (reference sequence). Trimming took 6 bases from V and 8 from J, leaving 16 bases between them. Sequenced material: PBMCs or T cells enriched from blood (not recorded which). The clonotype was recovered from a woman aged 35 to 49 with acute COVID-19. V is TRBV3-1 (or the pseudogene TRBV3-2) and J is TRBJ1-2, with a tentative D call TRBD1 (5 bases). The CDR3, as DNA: TGTGCCAGCAGTCAACAGGAAATCGGCGGCTACACCTTC. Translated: CASSQQEIGGYTF.